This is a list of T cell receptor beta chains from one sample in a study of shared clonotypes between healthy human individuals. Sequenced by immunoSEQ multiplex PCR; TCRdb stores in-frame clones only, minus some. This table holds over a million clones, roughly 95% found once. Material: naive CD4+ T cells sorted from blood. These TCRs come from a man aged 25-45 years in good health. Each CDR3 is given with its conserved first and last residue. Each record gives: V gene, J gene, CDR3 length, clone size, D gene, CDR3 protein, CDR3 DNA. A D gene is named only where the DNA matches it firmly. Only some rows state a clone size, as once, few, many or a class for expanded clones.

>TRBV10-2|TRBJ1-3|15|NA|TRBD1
CASSKGGRSGNTIYF
TGCGCCAGCAGTAAAGGGGGCCGGAGCGGAAACACCATATATTTT
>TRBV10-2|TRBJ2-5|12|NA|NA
CASTREGETQYF
TGCGCCAGCACCCGAGAGGGGGAGACCCAGTACTTC
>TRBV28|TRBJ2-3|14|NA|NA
CASSTLGSTDTQYF
TGTGCCAGCAGTACCCTGGGAAGCACAGATACGCAGTATTTT
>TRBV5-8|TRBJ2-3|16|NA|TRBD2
CASSLVTSGRADTQYF
TGTGCCAGCAGCTTGGTGACTAGCGGGAGAGCAGATACGCAGTATTTT
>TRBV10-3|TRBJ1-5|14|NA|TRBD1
CAISASGGGQPQHF
TGTGCCATCAGTGCGTCAGGGGGCGGCCAGCCCCAGCATTTT
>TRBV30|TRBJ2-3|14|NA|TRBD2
CAWSSGRPTDTQYF
TGTGCCTGGTCTAGCGGGAGGCCCACAGATACGCAGTATTTT
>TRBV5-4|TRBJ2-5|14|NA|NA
CASSLVGAEETQYF
TGTGCCAGCAGCTTGGTGGGGGCAGAAGAGACCCAGTACTTC
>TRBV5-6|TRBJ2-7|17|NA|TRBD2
CASSLARAGGDLLEQYF
TGTGCCAGCAGCTTGGCCCGAGCGGGAGGGGACCTCCTCGAGCAGTACTTC
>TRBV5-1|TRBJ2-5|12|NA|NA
CASSYPGETQYF
TGCGCCAGCAGCTACCCGGGTGAGACCCAGTACTTC
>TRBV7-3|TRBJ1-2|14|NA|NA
CASSLTWQPYGYTF
TGTGCCAGCAGCTTAACGTGGCAGCCCTATGGCTACACCTTC
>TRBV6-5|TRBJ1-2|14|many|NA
CASSFARANYGYTF
TGTGCCAGCAGCTTCGCGCGGGCTAACTATGGCTACACCTTC
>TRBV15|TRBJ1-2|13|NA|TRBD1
CATSSGQGNGYTF
TGTGCCACCAGCTCAGGACAGGGGAATGGCTACACCTTC
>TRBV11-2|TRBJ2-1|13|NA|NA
CASSTGLSNEQFF
TGTGCCAGCAGCACGGGACTTTCGAATGAGCAGTTCTTC
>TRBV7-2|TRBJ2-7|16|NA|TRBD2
CASSLGASGNSYEQYF
TGTGCCAGCAGCTTAGGTGCTAGCGGGAACTCCTACGAGCAGTACTTC
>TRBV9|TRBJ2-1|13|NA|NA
CASSARAYNEQFF
TGTGCCAGCAGCGCTCGGGCCTACAATGAGCAGTTCTTC
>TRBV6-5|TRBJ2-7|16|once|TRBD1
CASSYSPTGTPYEQYF
TGTGCCAGCAGTTACTCTCCGACAGGGACCCCCTACGAGCAGTACTTC
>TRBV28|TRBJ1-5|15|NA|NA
CASTLGGHSNQPQHF
TGTGCCAGCACCCTAGGAGGGCATAGCAATCAGCCCCAGCATTTT
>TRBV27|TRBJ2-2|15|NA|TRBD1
CASRSRTGTPGELFF
TGTGCCAGCAGGTCTCGGACAGGGACCCCCGGGGAGCTGTTTTTT
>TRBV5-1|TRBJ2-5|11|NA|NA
CASRGRETQYF
TGCGCCAGCAGAGGACGGGAGACCCAGTACTTC
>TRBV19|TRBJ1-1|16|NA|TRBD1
CASSMGQGTGGTEAFF
TGTGCCAGTAGTATGGGACAGGGAACCGGGGGCACTGAAGCTTTCTTT
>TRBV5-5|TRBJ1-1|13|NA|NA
CASSLHPPGEAFF
TGTGCCAGCAGCTTGCACCCCCCTGGTGAAGCTTTCTTT
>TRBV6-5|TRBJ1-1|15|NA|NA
CASSPLWQFNTEAFF
TGTGCCAGCAGCCCTTTATGGCAGTTCAACACTGAAGCTTTCTTT